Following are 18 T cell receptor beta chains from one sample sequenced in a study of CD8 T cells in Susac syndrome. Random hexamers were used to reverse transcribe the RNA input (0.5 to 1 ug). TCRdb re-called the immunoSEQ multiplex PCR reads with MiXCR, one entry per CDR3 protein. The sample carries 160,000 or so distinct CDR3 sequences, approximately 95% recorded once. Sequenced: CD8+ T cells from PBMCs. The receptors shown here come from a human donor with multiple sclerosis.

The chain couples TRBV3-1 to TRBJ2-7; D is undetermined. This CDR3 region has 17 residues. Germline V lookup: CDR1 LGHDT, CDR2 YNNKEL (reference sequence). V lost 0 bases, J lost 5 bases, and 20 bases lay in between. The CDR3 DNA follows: TGTGCCAGCAGCCAAGATATTTGGATACCCACCCAGGACGAGCAGTACTTC. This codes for CASSQDIWIPTQDEQYF.

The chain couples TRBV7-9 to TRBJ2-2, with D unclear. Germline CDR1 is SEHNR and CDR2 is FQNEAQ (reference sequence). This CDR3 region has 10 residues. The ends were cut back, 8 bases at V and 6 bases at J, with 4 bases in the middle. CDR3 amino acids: CASGAGELFF. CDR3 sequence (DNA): TGTGCCAGCGGGGCCGGGGAGCTGTTTTTT.

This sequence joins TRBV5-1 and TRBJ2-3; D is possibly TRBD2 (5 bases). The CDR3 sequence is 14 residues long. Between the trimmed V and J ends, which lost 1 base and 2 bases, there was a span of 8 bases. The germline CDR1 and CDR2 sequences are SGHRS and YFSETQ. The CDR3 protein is CASSLWLATDTQYF. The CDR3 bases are TGCGCCAGCAGCTTGTGGCTAGCCACAGATACGCAGTATTTT.

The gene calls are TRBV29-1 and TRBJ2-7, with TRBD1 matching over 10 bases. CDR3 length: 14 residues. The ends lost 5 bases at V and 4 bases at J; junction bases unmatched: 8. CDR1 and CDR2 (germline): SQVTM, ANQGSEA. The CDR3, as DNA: TGCAGCGTTTGGGGGACAGGGGATCCGTACGAGCAGTACTTC. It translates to CSVWGTGDPYEQYF.

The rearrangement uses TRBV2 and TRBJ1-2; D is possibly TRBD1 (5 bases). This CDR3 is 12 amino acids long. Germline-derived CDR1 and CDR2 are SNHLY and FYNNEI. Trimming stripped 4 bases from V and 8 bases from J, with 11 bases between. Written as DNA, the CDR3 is TGTGCCAGCAGTGGTTCAGGGCTCGGCTACACCTTC. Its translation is CASSGSGLGYTF.

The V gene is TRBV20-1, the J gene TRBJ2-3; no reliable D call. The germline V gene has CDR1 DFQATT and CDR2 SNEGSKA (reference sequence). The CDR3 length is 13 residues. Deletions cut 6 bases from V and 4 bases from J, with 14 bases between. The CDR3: CSAERLVSDTQYF. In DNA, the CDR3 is TGCAGTGCCGAGAGGCTAGTGTCAGATACGCAGTATTTT.

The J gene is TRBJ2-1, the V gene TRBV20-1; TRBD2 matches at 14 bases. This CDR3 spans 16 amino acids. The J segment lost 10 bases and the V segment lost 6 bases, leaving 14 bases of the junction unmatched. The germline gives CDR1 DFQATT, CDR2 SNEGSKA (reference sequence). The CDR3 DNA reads TGCAGTGCAGACCGTTCGACTAGCGGGGGGGCATACGAGCAGTTCTTC. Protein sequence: CSADRSTSGGAYEQFF.

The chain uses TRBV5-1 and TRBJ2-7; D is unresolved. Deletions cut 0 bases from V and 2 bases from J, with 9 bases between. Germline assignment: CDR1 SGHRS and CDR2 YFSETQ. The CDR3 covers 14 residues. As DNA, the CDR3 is TGCGCCAGCAGCTTGGACGGCCAACCCTACGAGCAGTACTTC. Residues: CASSLDGQPYEQYF.

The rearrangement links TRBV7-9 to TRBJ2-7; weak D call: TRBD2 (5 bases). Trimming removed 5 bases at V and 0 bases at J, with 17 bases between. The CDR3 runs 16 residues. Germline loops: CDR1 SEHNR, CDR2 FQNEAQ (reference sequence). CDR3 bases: TGTGCCAGCAGCCCCTCCCGAGGGAGAAGCTCCTACGAGCAGTACTTC. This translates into CASSPSRGRSSYEQYF.

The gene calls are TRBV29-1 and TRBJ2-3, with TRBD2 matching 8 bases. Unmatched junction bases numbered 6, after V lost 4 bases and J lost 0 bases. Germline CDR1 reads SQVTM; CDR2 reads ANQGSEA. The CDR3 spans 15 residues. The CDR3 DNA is TGCAGCGTTGCGGGGGGGCGGATAAGCACAGATACGCAGTATTTT. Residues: CSVAGGRISTDTQYF.

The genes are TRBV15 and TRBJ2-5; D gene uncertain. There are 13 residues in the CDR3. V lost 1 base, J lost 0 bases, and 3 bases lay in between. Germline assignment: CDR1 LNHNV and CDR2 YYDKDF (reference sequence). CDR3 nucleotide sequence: TGTGCCACCAGCAGAGGACACCAAGAGACCCAGTACTTC. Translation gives CATSRGHQETQYF.

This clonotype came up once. CDR3 in DNA: TGTGCCAGCAGCCCCAGCATTGGCTATGGCTACACCTTC. Its translation is CASSPSIGYGYTF. This rearrangement joins TRBV14 to TRBJ1-2, with D uncertain. The CDR3 consists of 13 residues. The V and J ends lost 4 bases and 4 bases respectively, with 10 bases between them. Germline-derived CDR1 and CDR2 are SGHDN and FVKESK.

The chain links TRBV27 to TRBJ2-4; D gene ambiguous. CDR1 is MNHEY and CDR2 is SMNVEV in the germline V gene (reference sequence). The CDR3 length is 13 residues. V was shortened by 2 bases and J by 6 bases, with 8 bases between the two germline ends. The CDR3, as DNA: TGTGCCAGCAGTTTAGGACGGCGAAACATTCAGTACTTC. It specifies CASSLGRRNIQYF.

CDR3: CASSFPNREGNTQYF. The DNA for the CDR3 is TGTGCCAGCAGTTTTCCCAACCGGGAGGGGAATACGCAGTATTTT. This chain connects TRBV27 to TRBJ2-3; TRBD2 matches at 8 bases. Losses at the gene ends were 3 bases for V and 7 bases for J; bases not matched to a gene: 9. The CDR3 spans 15 residues. Germline V lookup: CDR1 MNHEY, CDR2 SMNVEV (reference sequence).

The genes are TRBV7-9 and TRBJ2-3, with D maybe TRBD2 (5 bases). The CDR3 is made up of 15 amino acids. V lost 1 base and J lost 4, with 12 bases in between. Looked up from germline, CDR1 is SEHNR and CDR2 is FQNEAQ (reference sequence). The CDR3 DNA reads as TGTGCCAGCAGCTTAGAGCGGACCCTCCCAGATACGCAGTATTTT. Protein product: CASSLERTLPDTQYF.

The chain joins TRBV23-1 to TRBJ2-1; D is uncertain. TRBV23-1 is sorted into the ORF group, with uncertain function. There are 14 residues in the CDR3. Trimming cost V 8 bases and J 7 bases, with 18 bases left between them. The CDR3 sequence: CASLTDGVSNEQFF. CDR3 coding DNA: TGCGCCAGCTTAACGGATGGGGTTTCGAATGAGCAGTTCTTC.

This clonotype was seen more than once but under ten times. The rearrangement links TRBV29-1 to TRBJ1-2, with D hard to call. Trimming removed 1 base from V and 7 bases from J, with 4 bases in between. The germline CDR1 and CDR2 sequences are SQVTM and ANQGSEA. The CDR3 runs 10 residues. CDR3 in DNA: TGCAGCGTTGAAGGGGGTGGCTACACCTTC. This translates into CSVEGGGYTF.

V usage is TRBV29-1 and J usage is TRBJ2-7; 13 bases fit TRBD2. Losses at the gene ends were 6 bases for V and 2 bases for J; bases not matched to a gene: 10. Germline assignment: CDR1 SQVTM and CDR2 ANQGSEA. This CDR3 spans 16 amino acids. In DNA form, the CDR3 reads TGCAGCGTAGCGTCCGGGACTAGCGGGACCCCCTACGAGCAGTACTTC. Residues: CSVASGTSGTPYEQYF.